The subject of this entry is one T cell receptor (beta chain). Its antigen is not identified. The data are from a study of monozygotic twins with inflammatory bowel disease. Broader study findings: None of the different T cell subtypes could be distinguished from one another. With others, IBD patients shared fewer clonotypes than healthy twins did, especially with disease activity. Inverse Simpson values showed less TCRbeta diversity in IBD patients than in their healthy co-twins.

Unfractionated whole blood yielded total RNA, and T cells were not sorted. TCRdb reprocessed the 5' RACE reads; each CDR3 protein has one entry and no DNA is given. The table counts approximately 390,000 distinct CDR3 sequences; 2% to 3% lies in the top ten. Germline CDR1 is SGHDT and CDR2 is YYEEEE. This CDR3 region has 14 residues. The chain employs TRBV5-6 and TRBJ2-5; TCRdb designates TRBD1, a call that cannot be tested without DNA. The sequence was obtained from a human donor with ulcerative colitis or Crohn's disease, or a healthy co-twin of an affected twin (not recorded which). Source material: blood. The CDR3 spells CASSLIGAGETQYF.